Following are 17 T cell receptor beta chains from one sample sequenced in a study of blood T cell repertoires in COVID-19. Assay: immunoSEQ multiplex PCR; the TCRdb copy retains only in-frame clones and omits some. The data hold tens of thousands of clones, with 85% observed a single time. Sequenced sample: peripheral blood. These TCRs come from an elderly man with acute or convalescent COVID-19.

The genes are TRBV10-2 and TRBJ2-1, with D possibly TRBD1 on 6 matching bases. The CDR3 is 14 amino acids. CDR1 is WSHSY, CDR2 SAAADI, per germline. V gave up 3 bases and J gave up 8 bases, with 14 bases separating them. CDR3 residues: CASSDRTGSDEQFF. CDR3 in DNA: TGCGCCAGCAGTGACCGTACAGGGAGCGATGAGCAGTTCTTC.

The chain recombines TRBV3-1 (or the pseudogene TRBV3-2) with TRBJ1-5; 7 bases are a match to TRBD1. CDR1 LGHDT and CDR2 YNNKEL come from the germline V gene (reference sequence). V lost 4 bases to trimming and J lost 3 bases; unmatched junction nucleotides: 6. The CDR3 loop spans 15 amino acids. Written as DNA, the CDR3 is TGTGCCAGCAGCCGACGAACAGGGGACAATCAGCCCCAGCATTTT. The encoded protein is CASSRRTGDNQPQHF.

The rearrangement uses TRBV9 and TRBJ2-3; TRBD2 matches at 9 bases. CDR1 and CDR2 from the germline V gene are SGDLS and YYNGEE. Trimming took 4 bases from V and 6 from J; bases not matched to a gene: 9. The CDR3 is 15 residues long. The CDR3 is CASSRSSGRTDTQYF. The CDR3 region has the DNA TGTGCCAGCAGCCGTAGTAGCGGGAGAACTGATACGCAGTATTTT. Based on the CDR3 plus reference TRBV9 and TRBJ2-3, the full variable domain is DSGVTQTPKHLITATGQRVTLRCSPRSGDLSVYWYQQSLDQGLQFLIQYYNGEERAKGNILERFSAQQFPDLHSELNLSSLELGDSALYFCASSRSSGRTDTQYFGPGTRLTVL.

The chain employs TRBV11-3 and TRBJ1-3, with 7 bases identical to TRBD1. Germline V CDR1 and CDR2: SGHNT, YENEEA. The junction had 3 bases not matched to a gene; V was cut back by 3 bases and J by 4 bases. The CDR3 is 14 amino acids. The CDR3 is CASSFHRGGNTIYF. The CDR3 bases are TGTGCCAGCAGCTTCCACAGGGGCGGAAACACCATATATTTT.

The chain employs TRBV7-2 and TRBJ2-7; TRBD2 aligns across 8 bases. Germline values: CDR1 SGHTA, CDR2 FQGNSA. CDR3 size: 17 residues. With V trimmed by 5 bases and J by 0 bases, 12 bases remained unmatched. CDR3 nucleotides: TGTGCCAGCAGCGCAGATGCTAGCGGGCAACGCTCCTACGAGCAGTACTTC. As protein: CASSADASGQRSYEQYF.

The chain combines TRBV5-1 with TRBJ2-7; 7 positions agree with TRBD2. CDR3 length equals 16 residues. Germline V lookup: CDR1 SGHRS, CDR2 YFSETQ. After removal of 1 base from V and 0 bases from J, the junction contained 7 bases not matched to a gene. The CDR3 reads CASSLRLADNSYEQYF. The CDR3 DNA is TGCGCCAGCAGCTTGCGTCTAGCGGACAACTCCTACGAGCAGTACTTC.

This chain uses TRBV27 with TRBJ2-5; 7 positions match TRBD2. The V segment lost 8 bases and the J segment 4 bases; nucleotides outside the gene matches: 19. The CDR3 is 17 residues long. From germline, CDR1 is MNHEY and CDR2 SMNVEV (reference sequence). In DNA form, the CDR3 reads TGTGCCAGCTCTGCAACCAGCGCGGGCGGGAGTCGAGAGACCCAGTACTTC. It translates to CASSATSAGGSRETQYF.

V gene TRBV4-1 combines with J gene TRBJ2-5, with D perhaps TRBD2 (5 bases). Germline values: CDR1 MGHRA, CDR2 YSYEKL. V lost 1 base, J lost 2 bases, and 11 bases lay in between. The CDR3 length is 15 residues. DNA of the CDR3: TGCGCCAGCAGCCAAGTGGAGGTTGGTCAAGAGACCCAGTACTTC. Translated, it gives CASSQVEVGQETQYF.

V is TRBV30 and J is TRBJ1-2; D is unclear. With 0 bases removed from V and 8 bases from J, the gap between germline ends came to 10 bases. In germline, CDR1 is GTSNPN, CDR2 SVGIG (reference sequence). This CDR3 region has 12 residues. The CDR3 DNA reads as TGTGCCTGGAGTGTATTCCGGGAAGGCTACACCTTC. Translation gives CAWSVFREGYTF.

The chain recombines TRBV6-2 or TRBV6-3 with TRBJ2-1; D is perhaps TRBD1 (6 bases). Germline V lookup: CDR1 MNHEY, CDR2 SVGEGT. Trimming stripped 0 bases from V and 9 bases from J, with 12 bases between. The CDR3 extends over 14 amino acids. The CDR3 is CASSYSGGMVEQFF. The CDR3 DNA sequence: TGTGCCAGCAGTTACTCAGGGGGAATGGTTGAGCAGTTCTTC.

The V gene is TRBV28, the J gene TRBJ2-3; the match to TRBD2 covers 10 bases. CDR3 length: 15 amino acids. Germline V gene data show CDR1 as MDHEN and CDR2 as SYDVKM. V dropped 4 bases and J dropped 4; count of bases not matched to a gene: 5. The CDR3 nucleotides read TGTGCCAGCAGTTCCCCTAGCGGGAGAGCAGATACGCAGTATTTT. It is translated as CASSSPSGRADTQYF. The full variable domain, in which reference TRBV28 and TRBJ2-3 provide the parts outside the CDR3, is DVKVTQSSRYLVKRTGEKVFLECVQDMDHENMFWYRQDPGLGLRLIYFSYDVKMKEKGDIPEGYSVSREKKERFSLILESASTNQTSMYLCASSSPSGRADTQYFGPGTRLTVL.

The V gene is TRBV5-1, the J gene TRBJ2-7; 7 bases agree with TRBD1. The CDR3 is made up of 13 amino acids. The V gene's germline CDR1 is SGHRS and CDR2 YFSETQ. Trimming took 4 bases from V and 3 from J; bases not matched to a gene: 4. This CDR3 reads CASSPDRVYEQYF. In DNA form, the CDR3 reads TGCGCCAGCAGCCCAGACAGGGTCTACGAGCAGTACTTC.

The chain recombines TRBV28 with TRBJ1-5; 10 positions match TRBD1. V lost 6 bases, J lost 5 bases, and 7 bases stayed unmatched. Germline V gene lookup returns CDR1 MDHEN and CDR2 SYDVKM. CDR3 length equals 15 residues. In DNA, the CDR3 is TGTGCCAGCAGGAAAGGGGGACAGGGGTATCAGCCCCAGCATTTT. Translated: CASRKGGQGYQPQHF.

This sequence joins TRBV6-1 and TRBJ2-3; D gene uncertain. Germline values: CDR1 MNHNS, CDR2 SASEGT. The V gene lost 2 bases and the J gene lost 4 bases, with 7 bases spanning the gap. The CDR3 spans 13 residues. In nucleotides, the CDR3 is TGTGCCAGCAGTGAATCCAGCGCAGATACGCAGTATTTT. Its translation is CASSESSADTQYF.

The CDR3 protein is CASSLYRRTDQQETQYF. DNA for the CDR3: TGTGCCAGCAGCTTATATAGGAGGACAGACCAACAAGAGACCCAGTACTTC. The chain carries TRBV7-3 and TRBJ2-5; D perhaps matches TRBD1 (6 bases). Between the trimmed V and J ends, which lost 2 bases and 2 bases, there was a span of 18 bases. This CDR3 has 17 amino acids. Germline CDR1 is SGHTA and CDR2 is FQGTGA. The variable domain in full, with the rest retrieved from reference TRBV7-3 and TRBJ2-5, is GAGVSQTPSNKVTEKGKYVELRCDPISGHTALYWYRQSLGQGPEFLIYFQGTGAADDSGLPNDRFFAVRPEGSVSTLKIQRTERGDSAVYLCASSLYRRTDQQETQYFGPGTRLLVL.

The CDR3 coding sequence is TGCGCCAGTTCCGACAGGGGGCTAAATCAGCCCCAGCATTTT. Translation gives CASSDRGLNQPQHF. The chain employs TRBV10-2 and TRBJ1-5, with TRBD1 matching 10 bases. The V and J ends lost 9 bases and 4 bases, in that order; junction bases with no gene match: 6. The germline gives CDR1 WSHSY, CDR2 SAAADI. This CDR3 is 14 amino acids long.

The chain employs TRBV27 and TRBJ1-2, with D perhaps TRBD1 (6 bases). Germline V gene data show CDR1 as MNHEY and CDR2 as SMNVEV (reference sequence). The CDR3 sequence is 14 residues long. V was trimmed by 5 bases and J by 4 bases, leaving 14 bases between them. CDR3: CASSRQVVGYGYTF. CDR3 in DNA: TGTGCCAGCAGTCGACAGGTTGTGGGCTATGGCTACACCTTC.